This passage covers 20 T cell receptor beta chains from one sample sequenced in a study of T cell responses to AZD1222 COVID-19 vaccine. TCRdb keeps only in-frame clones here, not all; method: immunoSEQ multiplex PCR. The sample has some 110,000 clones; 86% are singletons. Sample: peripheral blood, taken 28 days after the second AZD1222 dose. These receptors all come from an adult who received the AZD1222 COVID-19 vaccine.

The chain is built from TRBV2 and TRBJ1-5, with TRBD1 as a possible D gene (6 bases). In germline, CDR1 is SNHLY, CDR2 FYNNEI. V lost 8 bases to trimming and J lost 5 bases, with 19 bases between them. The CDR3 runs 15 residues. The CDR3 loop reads CASVGGARRDQPQHF. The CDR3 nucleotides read TGTGCCAGCGTCGGGGGGGCGCGGAGGGATCAGCCCCAGCATTTT. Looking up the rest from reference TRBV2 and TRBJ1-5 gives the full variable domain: EPEVTQTPSHQVTQMGQEVILRCVPISNHLYFYWYRQILGQKVEFLVSFYNNEISEKSEIFDDQFSVERPDGSNFTLKIRSTKLEDSAMYFCASVGGARRDQPQHFGDGTRLSIL.

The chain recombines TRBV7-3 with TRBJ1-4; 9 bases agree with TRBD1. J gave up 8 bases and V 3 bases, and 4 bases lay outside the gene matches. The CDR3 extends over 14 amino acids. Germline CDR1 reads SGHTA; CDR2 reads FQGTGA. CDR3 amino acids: CASSLDRGREKLFF. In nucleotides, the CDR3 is TGTGCCAGCAGCTTGGACAGGGGCAGGGAAAAACTGTTTTTT.

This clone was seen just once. The DNA for the CDR3 is TGTGCCAGCAGCCAGGCAACAGAGCCTGGAAACACCATATATTTT. It is translated as CASSQATEPGNTIYF. The chain uses TRBV4-2 and TRBJ1-3; D is unresolved. Germline values: CDR1 LGHNA, CDR2 YNFKEQ. The CDR3 is made up of 15 amino acids. Trimming removed 3 bases at V and 2 bases at J, with 11 bases between.

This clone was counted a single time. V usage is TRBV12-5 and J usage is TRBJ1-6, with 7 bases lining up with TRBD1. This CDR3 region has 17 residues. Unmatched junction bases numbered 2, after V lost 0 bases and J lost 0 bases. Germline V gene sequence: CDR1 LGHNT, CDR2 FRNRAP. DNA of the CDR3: TGTGCTAGTGGTTTGGTAGGGGACAGCTCCTATAATTCACCCCTCCACTTT. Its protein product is CASGLVGDSSYNSPLHF.

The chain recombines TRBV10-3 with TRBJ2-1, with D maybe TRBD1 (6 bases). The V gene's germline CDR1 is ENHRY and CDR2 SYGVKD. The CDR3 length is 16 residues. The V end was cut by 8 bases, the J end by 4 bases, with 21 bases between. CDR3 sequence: CAIRNPGQPGYNEQFF. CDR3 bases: TGTGCCATCCGAAACCCTGGACAGCCGGGGTACAATGAGCAGTTCTTC.

Here the CDR3 DNA reads TGCGCCAGCAGCCAAGATTGGGGCACCGCTTATCAGCCCCAGCATTTT. It encodes CASSQDWGTAYQPQHF. V usage is TRBV4-1 and J usage is TRBJ1-5, with D possibly matching TRBD1 (5 bases). CDR1 MGHRA and CDR2 YSYEKL come from the germline V gene. CDR3 length: 16 amino acids. Trimming left V 0 bases short and J 5 bases short, with 14 bases between.

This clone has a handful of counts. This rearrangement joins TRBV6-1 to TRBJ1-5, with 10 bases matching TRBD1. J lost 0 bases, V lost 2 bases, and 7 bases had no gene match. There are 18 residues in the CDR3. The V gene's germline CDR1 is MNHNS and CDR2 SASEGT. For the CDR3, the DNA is TGTGCCAGCAGTGAATATCTTGGGACAGGGGATAGCAATCAGCCCCAGCATTTT. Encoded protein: CASSEYLGTGDSNQPQHF.

The CDR3 sequence: CASSQDGQGGSPLHF. The CDR3 nucleotides are TGTGCCAGCAGCCAAGACGGACAGGGAGGTTCACCCCTCCACTTT. V is TRBV3-1 (or the pseudogene TRBV3-2) and J is TRBJ1-6; TRBD1 matches at 8 bases. The V gene's germline CDR1 is LGHDT and CDR2 YNNKEL (reference sequence). The J segment lost 9 bases and the V segment lost 0 bases, leaving 4 bases of the junction unmatched. CDR3 size: 15 residues.

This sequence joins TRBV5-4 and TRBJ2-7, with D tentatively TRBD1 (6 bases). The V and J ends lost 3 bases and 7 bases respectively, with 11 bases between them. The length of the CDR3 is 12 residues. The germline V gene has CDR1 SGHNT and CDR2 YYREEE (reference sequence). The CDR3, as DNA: TGTGCCAGCAGCTCCGGGACACATGAGCAGTACTTC. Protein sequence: CASSSGTHEQYF.

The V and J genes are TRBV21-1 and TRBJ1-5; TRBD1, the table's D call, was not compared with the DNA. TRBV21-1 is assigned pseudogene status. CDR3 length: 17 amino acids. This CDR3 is CASTAWWTGRINQPQHF. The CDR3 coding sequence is TGTGCCAGCACCGCGTGGTGGACAGGGCGAATCAATCAGCCCCAGCATTTT.

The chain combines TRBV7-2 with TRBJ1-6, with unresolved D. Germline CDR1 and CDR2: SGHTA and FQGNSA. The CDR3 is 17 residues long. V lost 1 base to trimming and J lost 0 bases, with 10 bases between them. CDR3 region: CASSLETGSSYNSPLHF. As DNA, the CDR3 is TGTGCCAGCAGCTTAGAGACGGGAAGCTCCTATAATTCACCCCTCCACTTT.

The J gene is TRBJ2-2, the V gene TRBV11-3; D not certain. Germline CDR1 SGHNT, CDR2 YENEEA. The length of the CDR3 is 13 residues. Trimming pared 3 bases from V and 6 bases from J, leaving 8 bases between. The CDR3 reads CASSLGSPGELFF. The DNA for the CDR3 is TGTGCCAGCAGCTTGGGTAGCCCCGGGGAGCTGTTTTTT.

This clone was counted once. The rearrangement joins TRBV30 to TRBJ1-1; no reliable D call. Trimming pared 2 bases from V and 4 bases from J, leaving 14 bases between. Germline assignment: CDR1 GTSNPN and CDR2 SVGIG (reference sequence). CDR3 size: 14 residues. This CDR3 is CAWSPLGQRTEAFF. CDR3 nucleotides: TGTGCCTGGAGTCCCCTAGGGCAGCGCACTGAAGCTTTCTTT.

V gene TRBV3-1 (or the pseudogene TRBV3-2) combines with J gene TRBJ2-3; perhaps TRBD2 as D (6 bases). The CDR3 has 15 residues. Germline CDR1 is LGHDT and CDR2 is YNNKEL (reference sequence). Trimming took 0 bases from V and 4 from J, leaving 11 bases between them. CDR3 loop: CASSQEGGAADTQYF. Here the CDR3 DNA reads TGTGCCAGCAGCCAAGAGGGGGGAGCCGCAGATACGCAGTATTTT.

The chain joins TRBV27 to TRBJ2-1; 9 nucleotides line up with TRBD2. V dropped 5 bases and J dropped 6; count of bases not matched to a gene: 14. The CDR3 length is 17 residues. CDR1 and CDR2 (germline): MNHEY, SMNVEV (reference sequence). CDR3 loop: CASSLPPKAGGSNEQFF. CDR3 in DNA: TGTGCCAGCAGTCTACCCCCCAAAGCGGGAGGCTCCAATGAGCAGTTCTTC.

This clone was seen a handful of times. In DNA, the CDR3 is TGTGCCAGCGGCCGTAGGTTTGATAGGAACACCGGGGAGCTGTTTTTT. Protein product: CASGRRFDRNTGELFF. The chain couples TRBV27 to TRBJ2-2; D gene uncertain. Germline lookup yields CDR1 MNHEY and CDR2 SMNVEV (reference sequence). The CDR3 covers 16 residues. V gave up 8 bases and J gave up 1 base, with 17 bases separating them.

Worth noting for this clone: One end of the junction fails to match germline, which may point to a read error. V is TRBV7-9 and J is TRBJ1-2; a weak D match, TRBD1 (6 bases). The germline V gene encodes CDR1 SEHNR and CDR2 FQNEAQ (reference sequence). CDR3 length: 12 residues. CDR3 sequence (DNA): TGTGTCAGCAGCTTAGACAGGTTTGGCTACACCTTC. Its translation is CVSSLDRFGYTF.

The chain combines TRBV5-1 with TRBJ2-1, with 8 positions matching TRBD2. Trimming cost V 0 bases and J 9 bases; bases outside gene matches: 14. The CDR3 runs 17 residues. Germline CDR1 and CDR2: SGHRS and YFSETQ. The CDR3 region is CASSLATSGLGLGEQFF. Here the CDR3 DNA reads TGCGCCAGCAGCTTGGCCACTAGCGGCCTGGGGTTAGGTGAGCAGTTCTTC. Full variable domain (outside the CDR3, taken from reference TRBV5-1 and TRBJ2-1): KAGVTQTPRYLIKTRGQQVTLSCSPISGHRSVSWYQQTPGQGLQFLFEYFSETQRNKGNFPGRFSGRQFSNSRSEMNVSTLELGDSALYLCASSLATSGLGLGEQFFGPGTRLTVL.

Here the CDR3 DNA reads TGTGCCAGCAGCTGGTCTAGCGGCTCCTACAATGAGCAGTTCTTC. This encodes CASSWSSGSYNEQFF. The chain combines TRBV11-2 with TRBJ2-1, with 7 bases fitting TRBD2. V lost 4 bases and J lost 0; bases outside the gene matches: 3. CDR1 and CDR2 (germline): SGHAT, FQNNGV. The CDR3 length is 15 residues.

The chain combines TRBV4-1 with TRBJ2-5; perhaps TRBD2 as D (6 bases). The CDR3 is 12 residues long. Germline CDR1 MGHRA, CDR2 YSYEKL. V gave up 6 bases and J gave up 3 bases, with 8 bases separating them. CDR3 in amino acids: CASRGGEETQYF. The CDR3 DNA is TGCGCCAGCAGGGGGGGAGAAGAGACCCAGTACTTC.